These T cell receptor beta chains were read from a single sample in a study of CD8+ T cells in alopecia areata. Produced via immunoSEQ multiplex PCR; TCRdb's table is partial and in-frame only. The sample lists over 120,000 clones, 58% seen once, with under 8% in the top ten. The sequencing used CD4+ T cells sorted from blood, collected at week 0. These receptors all come from a human donor with alopecia areata. Both conserved end residues are part of each CDR3.

V: TRBV4-3
length: 14
CDR3: CASSLSTGTSGYTF

V: TRBV29-1
length: 14
CDR3: CSVVGLRGDYGYTF

V: TRBV5-1
length: 14
CDR3: CASSLPTGEETQYF

V: TRBV5-6
length: 11
CDR3: CASSLLYEQFF

V: TRBV7-9
length: 11
CDR3: CASSLDTEAFF

V: TRBV7-2
length: 14
CDR3: CASRGRAGANVLTF

V: TRBV5-1
length: 13
CDR3: CASSTGGEETQYF

V: TRBV7-9
length: 12
CDR3: CASSLDLGEAFF

V: TRBV11-3
length: 15
CDR3: CASSRAGTRGEKLFF

V: TRBV6-6
length: 13
CDR3: CASTIGRDQPQHF

V: TRBV30
length: 15
CDR3: CAWSKAQAPNEKLFF

V: TRBV5-1
length: 15
CDR3: CASSLEHGVTDGYTF

V: TRBV7-2
length: 13
CDR3: CASSLGMGTEAFF

V: TRBV5-1
length: 15
CDR3: CASSLQDRAIGGYTF

V: TRBV9
length: 15
CDR3: CASSVSTGDVNEQFF

V: TRBV5-4
length: 15
CDR3: CASSSAQDPSYEQYF

V: TRBV9
length: 15
CDR3: CASSVQGGLPDTQYF

V: TRBV7-2
length: 13
CDR3: CASSSTGGLGYTF

V: TRBV18
length: 13
CDR3: CASSQGARYGYTF

V: TRBV5-1
length: 15
CDR3: CASSLDLAENSPLHF

V: TRBV20-1
length: 11
CDR3: CSARGEFDYTF

V: TRBV14
length: 16
CDR3: CASSQPGTGGLETQYF